This T cell receptor (beta chain) was profiled in a study of beta chain features in type 1 diabetes. Germline V gives CDR1 MDHEN, CDR2 SYDVKM. The CDR3 is made up of 15 amino acids. Deletions cut 6 bases from V and 4 bases from J, with 19 bases between. As to this clone: Its antigen is as yet unknown.

General study findings and limits: Patients with Type 1 diabetes showed moderately but significantly shorter TCRB CDR3s in all four CD4+ subsets.

Sequenced material consisted of expressed TCRB transcripts (all of the isolated RNA was reverse transcribed). This table comes from immunoSEQ multiplex PCR, and its TCRdb copy is limited to in-frame clones, with some not included. The sample contains a few hundred thousand clones, 13% of which appear only once. Source material: naive CD4+ T cells from blood. This chain joins TRBV28 and TRBJ2-7, with D perhaps TRBD1 (5 bases). The TCR sequence derives from a woman aged 18-30 years with type 1 diabetes. The CDR3 region has the DNA TGTGCCAGCAGCGCCGGCGACAGTTTTCAGTACGAGCAGTACTTC. It specifies CASSAGDSFQYEQYF.